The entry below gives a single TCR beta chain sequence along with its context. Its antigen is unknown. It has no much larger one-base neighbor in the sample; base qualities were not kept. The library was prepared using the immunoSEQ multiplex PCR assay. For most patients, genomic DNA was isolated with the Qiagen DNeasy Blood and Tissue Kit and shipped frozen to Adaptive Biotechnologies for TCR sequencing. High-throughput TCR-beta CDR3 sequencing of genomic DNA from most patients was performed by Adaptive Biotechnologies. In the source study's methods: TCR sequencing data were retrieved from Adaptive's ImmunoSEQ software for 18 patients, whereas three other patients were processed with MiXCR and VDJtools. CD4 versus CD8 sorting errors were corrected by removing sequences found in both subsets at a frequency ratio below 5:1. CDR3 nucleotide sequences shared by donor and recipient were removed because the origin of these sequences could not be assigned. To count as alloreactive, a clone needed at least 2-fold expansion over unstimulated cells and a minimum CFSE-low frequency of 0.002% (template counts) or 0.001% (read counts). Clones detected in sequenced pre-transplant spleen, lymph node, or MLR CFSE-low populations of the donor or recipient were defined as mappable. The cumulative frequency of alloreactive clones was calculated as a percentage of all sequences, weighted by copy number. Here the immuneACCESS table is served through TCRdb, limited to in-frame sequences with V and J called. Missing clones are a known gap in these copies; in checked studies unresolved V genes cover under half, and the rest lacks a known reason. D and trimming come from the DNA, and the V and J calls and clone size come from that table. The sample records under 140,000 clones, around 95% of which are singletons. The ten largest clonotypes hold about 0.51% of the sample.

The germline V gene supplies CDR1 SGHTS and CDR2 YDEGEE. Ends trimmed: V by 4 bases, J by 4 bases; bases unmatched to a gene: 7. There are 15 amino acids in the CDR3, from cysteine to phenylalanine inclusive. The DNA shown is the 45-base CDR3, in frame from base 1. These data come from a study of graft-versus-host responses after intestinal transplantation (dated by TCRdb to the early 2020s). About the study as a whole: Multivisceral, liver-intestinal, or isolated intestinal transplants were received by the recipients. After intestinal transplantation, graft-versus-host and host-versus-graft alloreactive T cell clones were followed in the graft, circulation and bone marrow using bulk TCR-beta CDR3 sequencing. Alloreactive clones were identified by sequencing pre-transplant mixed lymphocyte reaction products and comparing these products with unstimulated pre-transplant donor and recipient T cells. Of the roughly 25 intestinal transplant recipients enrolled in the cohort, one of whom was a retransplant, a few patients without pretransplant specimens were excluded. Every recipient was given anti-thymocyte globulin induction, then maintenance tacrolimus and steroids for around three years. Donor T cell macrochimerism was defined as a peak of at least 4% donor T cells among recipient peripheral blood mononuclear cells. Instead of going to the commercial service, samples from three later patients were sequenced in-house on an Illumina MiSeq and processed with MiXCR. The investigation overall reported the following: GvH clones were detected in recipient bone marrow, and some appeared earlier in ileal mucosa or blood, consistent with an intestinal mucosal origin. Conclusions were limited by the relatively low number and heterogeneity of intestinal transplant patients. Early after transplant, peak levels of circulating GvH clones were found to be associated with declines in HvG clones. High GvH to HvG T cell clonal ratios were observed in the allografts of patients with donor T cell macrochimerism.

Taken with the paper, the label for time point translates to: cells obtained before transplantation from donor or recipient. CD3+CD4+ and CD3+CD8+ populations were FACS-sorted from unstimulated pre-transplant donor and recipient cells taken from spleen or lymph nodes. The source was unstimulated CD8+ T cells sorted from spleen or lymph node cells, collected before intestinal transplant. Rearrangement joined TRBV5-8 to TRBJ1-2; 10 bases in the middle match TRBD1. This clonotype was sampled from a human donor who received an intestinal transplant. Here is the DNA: TGTGCCAGCAGCCTGGGACAGGGGAGCGCCTATGGCTACACCTTC. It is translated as CASSLGQGSAYGYTF. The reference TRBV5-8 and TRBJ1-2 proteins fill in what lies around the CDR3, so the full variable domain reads EAGVTQSPTHLIKTRGQQATLRCSPISGHTSVYWYQQALGLGLQFLLWYDEGEERNRGNFPPRFSGRQFPNYSSELNVNALELEDSALYLCASSLGQGSAYGYTFGSGTRLTVV.